These 22 T cell receptor beta chains share one sample of origin, sequenced in a study of blood T cells in healthy people across ages. The second PCR ran 7 to 11 cycles with a sample-barcoded 5' primer and J-beta primers. TCRdb re-analysed the 5' RACE reads in MiXCR, keeping a single row per CDR3 protein. The sample carries about 580,000 distinct CDR3 sequences, around half recorded once. Sequenced material: blood. These receptor sequences come from an elderly man in good health.

The chain has TRBV7-9 and TRBJ1-1; no firm D call. CDR3 length: 11 amino acids. CDR1 is SEHNR, CDR2 FQNEAQ, per germline (reference sequence). Trimming took off 8 bases at V and 3 bases at J, with 7 bases between the two ends. CDR3 residues: CASVRDTEAFF. CDR3 nucleotide sequence: TGTGCCAGCGTCCGAGACACTGAAGCTTTCTTT.

The rearrangement uses TRBV9 and TRBJ2-1, with 16 bases lining up with TRBD2. After removal of 3 bases from V and 8 bases from J, the junction contained 5 bases not matched to a gene. This CDR3 has 16 residues. The germline V gene encodes CDR1 SGDLS and CDR2 YYNGEE. CDR3 residues: CASSAGTSGRVDEQFF. Here the CDR3 DNA reads TGTGCCAGCAGCGCCGGGACTAGCGGGAGGGTGGATGAGCAGTTCTTC.

This clonotype has ten or more counts. This rearrangement joins TRBV6-5 to TRBJ2-7; D gene ambiguous. The CDR3 covers 15 residues. V was clipped by 4 bases and J by 2 bases, with 15 bases between them. Germline values: CDR1 MNHEY, CDR2 SVGAGI. CDR3 bases: TGTGCCAGCAGTTCCTACGGCCTGGCTCCCTACGAGCAGTACTTC. This sequence encodes CASSSYGLAPYEQYF.

The chain employs TRBV20-1 and TRBJ2-5; 12 bases are a match to TRBD2. This CDR3 has 14 amino acids. Germline values: CDR1 DFQATT, CDR2 SNEGSKA (reference sequence). J was trimmed by 11 bases and V by 6 bases; bases with no gene match: 13. This chain's CDR3 is CSAPQLAGGREQYF. The CDR3 DNA sequence: TGCAGTGCACCCCAACTAGCGGGAGGAAGAGAGCAGTACTTC.

V gene TRBV7-8 combines with J gene TRBJ1-5; 9 nucleotides line up with TRBD1. With 1 base clipped from V and 7 bases from J, the junction kept 8 bases outside the gene matches. This CDR3 has 16 residues. From germline, CDR1 is SGHVS and CDR2 FQNEAQ. The CDR3 loop reads CASSLGVGTGRQPQHF. In DNA, the CDR3 is TGTGCCAGCAGCTTAGGGGTAGGGACAGGGAGACAGCCCCAGCATTTT. The complete variable domain, with remaining parts taken from reference TRBV7-8 and TRBJ1-5, reads GAGVSQSPRYKVAKRGQDVALRCDPISGHVSLFWYQQALGQGPEFLTYFQNEAQLDKSGLPSDRFFAERPEGSVSTLKIQRTQQEDSAVYLCASSLGVGTGRQPQHFGDGTRLSIL.

Comment on this clonotype: A single base separates this from a much larger clone, so it may be a read error. The V gene is TRBV7-3, the J gene TRBJ2-1; D gene uncertain. The ends were cut back, 0 bases at V and 7 bases at J, with 13 bases in the middle. This CDR3 is 15 amino acids long. Germline CDR1 and CDR2: SGHTA and FQGTGA. The CDR3 reads CASSLTKKDWNEQFF. CDR3 nucleotides: TGTGCCAGCAGCTTAACGAAGAAGGATTGGAATGAGCAGTTCTTC. Full variable domain (remainder filled in from reference TRBV7-3 and TRBJ2-1): GAGVSQTPSNKVTEKGKYVELRCDPISGHTALYWYRQSLGQGPEFLIYFQGTGAADDSGLPNDRFFAVRPEGSVSTLKIQRTERGDSAVYLCASSLTKKDWNEQFFGPGTRLTVL.

V is TRBV18 and J is TRBJ2-7, with TRBD2 matching 7 bases. Germline assignment: CDR1 KGHSH and CDR2 LQKENI. The V and J ends lost 4 bases and 7 bases, in that order; junction bases with no gene match: 19. This CDR3 contains 17 residues. The CDR3 sequence is CASSQVTAGDGLDEQYF. The DNA for the CDR3 is TGTGCCAGCTCACAAGTCACGGCGGGGGACGGCCTCGATGAGCAGTACTTC.

This clonotype was seen a few times. The chain recombines TRBV20-1 with TRBJ2-4; the D gene is possibly TRBD2 (5 bases). Between the trimmed V and J ends, which lost 6 bases and 9 bases, there was a span of 15 bases. This CDR3 is 12 amino acids long. The germline V gene has CDR1 DFQATT and CDR2 SNEGSKA (reference sequence). CDR3: CSAVVEGGIQYF. The CDR3 DNA reads TGCAGTGCCGTAGTTGAGGGCGGCATTCAGTACTTC.

The genes are TRBV9 and TRBJ2-4; D possibly corresponds to TRBD2 (6 bases). The J call may be mistaken, given a closer DNA end match to TRBJ2-7. Germline V gene sequence: CDR1 SGDLS, CDR2 YYNGEE. There are 15 residues in the CDR3. In nucleotides, the CDR3 is TGTGCCAGCAGCGTAGCCACTAGCCCTGCCTACGAGCAGTACTTC. Its protein is CASSVATSPAYEQYF.

Details on this clonotype: One end of the junction does not line up with germline, which may come from a read error. The chain uses TRBV5-1 and TRBJ2-1, with D possibly being TRBD2 (7 bases). The CDR3 covers 13 residues. Germline V gives CDR1 SGHRS, CDR2 YFSETQ. Here the CDR3 reads CASSFGGLGEQFF. The CDR3 DNA reads as TGCGCTAGCAGCTTCGGGGGGCTTGGTGAGCAGTTCTTC.

The V gene is TRBV21-1, the J gene TRBJ1-4; the tabulated D call, TRBD1, remains unverified against the DNA. TRBV21-1 is recorded as a pseudogene. The CDR3 is made up of 12 amino acids. CDR3 loop: CASSKGQEKLFF. In DNA, the CDR3 is TGTGCCAGCAGCAAAGGACAGGAAAAACTGTTTTTT.

In this sample, this clonotype turned up many times. V usage is TRBV4-1 and J usage is TRBJ2-5, with a tentative D call TRBD1 (5 bases). The CDR3 runs to 15 residues. The V end was cut by 1 base, the J end by 5 bases, with 14 bases between. Germline lookup yields CDR1 MGHRA and CDR2 YSYEKL. CDR3 protein: CASSQVGREKETQYF. The CDR3 region has the DNA TGCGCCAGCAGCCAAGTTGGCAGGGAAAAGGAGACCCAGTACTTC.

This clonotype turned up a few times. The chain joins TRBV20-1 to TRBJ1-1; D might be TRBD1 (6 bases). This CDR3 comprises 16 residues. Trimming took off 1 base at V and 2 bases at J, with 17 bases between the two ends. Germline CDR1 and CDR2: DFQATT and SNEGSKA (reference sequence). CDR3 loop: CSARVLGTRGNTEAFF. Written as DNA, the CDR3 is TGCAGTGCTAGAGTCCTCGGGACACGGGGAAACACTGAAGCTTTCTTT.

This chain links TRBV9 with TRBJ2-1; the D is unclear. The germline V gene encodes CDR1 SGDLS and CDR2 YYNGEE. The CDR3 is 15 amino acids. Trimming took off 0 bases at V and 8 bases at J, with 15 bases between the two ends. The CDR3 coding sequence is TGTGCCAGCAGCGTAGGACCTGAGACTTCCCATGAGCAGTTCTTC. This codes for CASSVGPETSHEQFF.

This chain links TRBV7-2 with TRBJ2-3, with 7 positions matching TRBD1. The CDR3 runs 16 residues. Trimming took 0 bases from V and 2 from J; bases not matched to a gene: 5. Germline-derived CDR1 and CDR2 are SGHTA and FQGNSA. The CDR3 reads CASSLASGQLTDTQYF. CDR3 in DNA: TGTGCCAGCAGCTTAGCGTCGGGACAGCTCACAGATACGCAGTATTTT.

The chain recombines TRBV10-3 with TRBJ1-1; no clear D. V lost 10 bases to trimming and J lost 10 bases, with 13 bases between them. This CDR3 spans 10 amino acids. Germline V gene data show CDR1 as ENHRY and CDR2 as SYGVKD. The CDR3 DNA reads as TGTGCCAGGAGTCTAGTTGGAGCTTTCTTT. Protein sequence: CARSLVGAFF.

The sample holds a few counts of this clonotype. The rearrangement links TRBV20-1 to TRBJ2-1, with 12 bases fitting TRBD2. This CDR3 comprises 16 residues. Germline assignment: CDR1 DFQATT and CDR2 SNEGSKA (reference sequence). The V and J ends lost 2 bases and 5 bases, in that order; junction bases with no gene match: 7. CDR3 protein: CSARSPTSGSHNEQFF. In DNA, the CDR3 is TGCAGTGCTAGATCCCCGACTAGCGGGAGTCACAATGAGCAGTTCTTC.

Of note for this clonotype: A much bigger clone sits one base away, suggesting this may be a read error. This chain uses TRBV6-6 with TRBJ2-3; unclear D gene. Germline CDR1 and CDR2: MNHNY and SVGAGI (reference sequence). This CDR3 contains 13 residues. Deletions cut 4 bases from V and 6 bases from J, with 11 bases between. The CDR3, as DNA: TGTGCCAGCAGTTTCAGGACGGCGGATACGCAGTATTTT. This encodes CASSFRTADTQYF.

V and J are TRBV30 and TRBJ2-4; D is unresolved. CDR3 size: 11 residues. Germline CDR1 and CDR2: GTSNPN and SVGIG (reference sequence). With 0 bases removed from V and 13 bases from J, the gap between germline ends came to 10 bases. This chain's CDR3 is CAWSVLSTQYF. The CDR3 DNA reads TGTGCCTGGAGTGTACTCAGCACGCAGTACTTC. Full variable domain (outside the CDR3, taken from reference TRBV30 and TRBJ2-4): SQTIHQWPATLVQPVGSPLSLECTVEGTSNPNLYWYRQAAGRGLQLLFYSVGIGQISSEVPQNLSASRPQDRQFILSSKKLLLSDSGFYLCAWSVLSTQYFGAGTRLSVL.

This clonotype was seen a single time. A single base separates this from a much larger clone, so it may be a read error. The chain uses TRBV7-9 and TRBJ2-5, with 15 bases fitting TRBD2. This CDR3 has 17 residues. V was clipped by 8 bases and J by 11 bases; unmatched bases: 18. Germline V gene sequence: CDR1 SEHNR, CDR2 FQNEAQ (reference sequence). CDR3 coding DNA: TGTGCCAGCGGCAATATGGGACTAGCGGGGGGCCCGTTAGAGCAGTACTTC. Encoded protein: CASGNMGLAGGPLEQYF. Combining the CDR3 with reference TRBV7-9 and TRBJ2-5 gives the whole variable domain DTGVSQNPRHKITKRGQNVTFRCDPISEHNRLYWYRQTLGQGPEFLTYFQNEAQLEKSRLLSDRFSAERPKGSFSTLEIQRTEQGDSAMYLCASGNMGLAGGPLEQYFGPGTRLLVL.

The CDR3 DNA follows: TGCGCCAGCAGCCGATCCGGGACTAGCGGGGGACCAAACCAAGAGACCCAGTACTTC. This translates into CASSRSGTSGGPNQETQYF. This chain links TRBV4-3 with TRBJ2-5; TRBD2 aligns across 14 bases. V lost 4 bases, J lost 0 bases, and 10 bases stayed unmatched. The CDR3 runs 19 residues. The germline V gene encodes CDR1 LGHNA and CDR2 YSLEER.

This clonotype has just one count. One end of the junction varies from germline; a read error may be responsible. The chain is built from TRBV10-3 and TRBJ2-3; the D gene is possibly TRBD2 (5 bases). Per germline, CDR1 ENHRY and CDR2 SYGVKD. The CDR3 is 14 residues long. The CDR3 sequence: CAISVDSSTDTQYF. In nucleotides, the CDR3 is TGTGCCATCAGTGTAGATTCTAGCACGGATACGCAGTATTTT.